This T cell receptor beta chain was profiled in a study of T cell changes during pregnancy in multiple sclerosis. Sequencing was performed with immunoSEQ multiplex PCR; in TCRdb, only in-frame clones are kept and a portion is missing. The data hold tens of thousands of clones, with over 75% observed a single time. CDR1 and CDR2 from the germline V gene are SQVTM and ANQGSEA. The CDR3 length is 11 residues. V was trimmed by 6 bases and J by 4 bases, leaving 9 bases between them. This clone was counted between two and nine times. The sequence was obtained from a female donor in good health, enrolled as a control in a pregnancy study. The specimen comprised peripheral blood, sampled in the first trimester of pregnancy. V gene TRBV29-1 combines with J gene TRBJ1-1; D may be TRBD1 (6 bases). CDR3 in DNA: TGCAGCGTCGGCAGGGGCACTGAAGCTTTCTTT. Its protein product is CSVGRGTEAFF.